This TCR beta chain was recovered during a study of T cells in Graves' hyperthyroidism and ophthalmopathy. Study-wide points: Among thyroid clonotypes expanded above 0.001, most also appeared in blood.

It was RNA transcripts that yielded the amplified TCR beta CDR3 regions. Using the HTBI primer set, a first-round RT-PCR was run on the TCR CDR3. Via MiXCR, TCRdb re-called the multiplex PCR reads, giving one row per CDR3 protein. Among roughly 180,000 distinct CDR3 sequences, around 15% were seen once, and the ten largest hold 25% to 35%. Note on this clonotype: Antigen unknown.

Newly diagnosed hyperthyroidism patients aged 18 to 65 years had disease lasting under 2 months. This CDR3 contains 14 residues. From germline, CDR1 is ENHRY and CDR2 SYGVKD. The V and J ends lost 8 bases and 1 base, in that order; junction bases with no gene match: 2. Source material: blood. The gene calls are TRBV10-3 and TRBJ2-7; TRBD2 agrees at 13 bases. This clonotype was obtained from a woman aged 45 to 65 with Graves' hyperthyroidism. CDR3 loop: CAIGTSGTSYEQYF. The CDR3 DNA reads TGTGCCATCGGGACTAGCGGGACATCCTACGAGCAGTACTTC.